This is a list of T cell receptor beta chains from one sample in a study of blood T cells in healthy people across ages. TCRdb redid the calling of the 5' RACE reads with MiXCR, one entry per CDR3 protein. The table shows over a million distinct CDR3 sequences, with 35% to 50% occurring only once. The sequencing input was blood. The source is a woman aged 55 to 70 in good health. Each CDR3 is given with its conserved first and last residue. Fields, in order: V gene, D gene, clone size, J gene, CDR3 DNA, CDR3 protein. A D gene is named only where the DNA matches it firmly. Clone size is stated in some rows and not others, as once, few, many or a class when expanded.

TRBV20-1	-	-	TRBJ1-1	TGCAGTGCAATCGGCAGGAAGGAAGCAGAAGCTTTCTTT	CSAIGRKEAEAFF
TRBV3-1	TRBD2	few	TRBJ2-7	TGTGCCAGCAGCCTAGGAGGAAGCGGGAACCCCAGCGAGCAGTACTTC	CASSLGGSGNPSEQYF
TRBV6-6	-	few	TRBJ2-7	TGTGCCAGCGCCGGCACCTACGAGCAGTACTTC	CASAGTYEQYF
TRBV29-1	-	few	TRBJ2-3	TGCAGCGTTGTCGTGCCTAAAACAAACACAGATACGCAGTATTTT	CSVVVPKTNTDTQYF
TRBV7-6	TRBD2	once	TRBJ2-7	TGTGCCAGCAGCCGAAGGGCTAGCGGGAGCTCCTACGAGCAGTACTTC	CASSRRASGSSYEQYF
TRBV11-2	-	-	TRBJ2-6	TGTGCCAGCAGCTTTCGGGACACTTCGTCTGGGGCCAACGTCCTGACTTTC	CASSFRDTSSGANVLTF
TRBV10-3	-	-	TRBJ1-2	TGTGCCTCCAGGCGGAATTCGGGCGCGTACTACACCTTC	CASRRNSGAYYTF
TRBV6-6	-	few	TRBJ2-3	TGTGCCAGCAGCCTCAAGCCTCCGAGGGATACAGATACGCAGTATTTT	CASSLKPPRDTDTQYF
TRBV12-3/TRBV12-4	-	-	TRBJ2-2	TGTGCCAGCAGTTCCGACATTACCGGGGAGCTGTTTTTT	CASSSDITGELFF
TRBV27	TRBD1	few	TRBJ2-7	TGTGCCAGCAGAGACAGGGTGGCCTACGAGCAGTACTTC	CASRDRVAYEQYF
TRBV12-3/TRBV12-4	TRBD1	once	TRBJ1-4	TGTGCCAGCAGTTCCCAGGGGGATGAAAAACTGTTTTTT	CASSSQGDEKLFF